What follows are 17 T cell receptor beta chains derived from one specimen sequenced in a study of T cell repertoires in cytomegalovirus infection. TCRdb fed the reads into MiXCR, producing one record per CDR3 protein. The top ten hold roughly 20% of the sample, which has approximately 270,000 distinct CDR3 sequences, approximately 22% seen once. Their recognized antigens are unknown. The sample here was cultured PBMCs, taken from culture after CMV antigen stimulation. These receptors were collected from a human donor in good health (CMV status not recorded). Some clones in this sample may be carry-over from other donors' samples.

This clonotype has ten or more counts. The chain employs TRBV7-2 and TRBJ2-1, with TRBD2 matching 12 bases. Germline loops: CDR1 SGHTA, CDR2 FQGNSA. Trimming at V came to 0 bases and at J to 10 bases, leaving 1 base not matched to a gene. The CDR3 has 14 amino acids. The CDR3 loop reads CASSLALAGGEQFF. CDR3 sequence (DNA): TGTGCCAGCAGCTTAGCGCTAGCGGGAGGGGAGCAGTTCTTC.

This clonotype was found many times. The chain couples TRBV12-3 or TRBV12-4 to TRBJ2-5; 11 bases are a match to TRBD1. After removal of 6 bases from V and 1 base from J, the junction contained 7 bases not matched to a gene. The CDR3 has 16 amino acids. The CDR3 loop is CASRRSGTGGQETQYF. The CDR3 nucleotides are TGTGCCAGCAGGCGTTCTGGGACAGGGGGCCAAGAGACCCAGTACTTC.

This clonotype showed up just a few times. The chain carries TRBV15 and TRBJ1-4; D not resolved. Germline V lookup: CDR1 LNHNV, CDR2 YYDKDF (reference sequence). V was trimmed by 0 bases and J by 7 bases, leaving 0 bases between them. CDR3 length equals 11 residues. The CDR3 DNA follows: TGTGCCACCAGCAGAGATGAAAAACTGTTTTTT. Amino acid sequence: CATSRDEKLFF.

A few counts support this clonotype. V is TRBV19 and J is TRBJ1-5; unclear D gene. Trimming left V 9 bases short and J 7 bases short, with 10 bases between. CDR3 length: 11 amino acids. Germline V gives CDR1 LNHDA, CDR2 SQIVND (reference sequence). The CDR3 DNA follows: TGTGCCAGCGGACCCCAACAGCCCCAGCATTTT. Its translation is CASGPQQPQHF.

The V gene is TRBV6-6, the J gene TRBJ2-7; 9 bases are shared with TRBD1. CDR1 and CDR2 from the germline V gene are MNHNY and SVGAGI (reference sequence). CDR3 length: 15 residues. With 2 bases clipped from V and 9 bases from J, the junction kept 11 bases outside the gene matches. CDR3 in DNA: TGTGCCAGCAGTTACGTCGGGACAGGGAGTTTCGGGCAGTACGTC. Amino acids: CASSYVGTGSFGQYV.

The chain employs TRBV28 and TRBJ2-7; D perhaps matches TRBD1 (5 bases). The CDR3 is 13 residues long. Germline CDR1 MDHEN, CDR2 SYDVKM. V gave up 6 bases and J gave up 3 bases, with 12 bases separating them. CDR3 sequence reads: CASSWGRGYEQYF. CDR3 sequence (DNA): TGTGCCAGCAGCTGGGGAAGGGGCTACGAGCAGTACTTC.

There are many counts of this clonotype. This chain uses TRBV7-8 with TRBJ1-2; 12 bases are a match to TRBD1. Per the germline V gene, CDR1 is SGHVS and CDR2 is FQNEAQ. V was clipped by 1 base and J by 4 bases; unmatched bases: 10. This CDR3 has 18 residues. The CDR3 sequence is CASSLEGVGTGGAYGYTF. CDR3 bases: TGTGCCAGCAGCTTAGAAGGGGTTGGGACAGGGGGCGCCTATGGCTACACCTTC.

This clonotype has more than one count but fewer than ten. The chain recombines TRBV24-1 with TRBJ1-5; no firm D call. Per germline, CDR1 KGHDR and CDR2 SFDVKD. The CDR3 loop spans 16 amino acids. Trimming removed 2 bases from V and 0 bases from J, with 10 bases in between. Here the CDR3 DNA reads TGTGCCACCAGTGATTCAGCACTTGATAGCAATCAGCCCCAGCATTTT. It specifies CATSDSALDSNQPQHF.

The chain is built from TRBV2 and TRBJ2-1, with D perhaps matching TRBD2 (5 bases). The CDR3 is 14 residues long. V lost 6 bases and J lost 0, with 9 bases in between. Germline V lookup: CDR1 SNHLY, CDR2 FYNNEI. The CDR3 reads CASSERYSYNEQFF. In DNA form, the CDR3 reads TGTGCCAGCAGCGAGCGGTACTCCTACAATGAGCAGTTCTTC.

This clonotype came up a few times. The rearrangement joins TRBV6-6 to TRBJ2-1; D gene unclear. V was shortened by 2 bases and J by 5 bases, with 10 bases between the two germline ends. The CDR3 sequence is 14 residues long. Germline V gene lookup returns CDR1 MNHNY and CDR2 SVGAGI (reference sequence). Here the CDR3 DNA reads TGTGCCAGCAGTTACCCCGCGATAAACAATGAGCAGTTCTTC. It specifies CASSYPAINNEQFF.

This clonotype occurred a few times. The DNA for the CDR3 is TGTGCCAGCAGCTCCAGCTGGAGTACTGAAGCTTTCTTT. Translation gives CASSSSWSTEAFF. The chain couples TRBV11-3 to TRBJ1-1; D unresolved. Trimming stripped 4 bases from V and 5 bases from J, with 11 bases between. Germline CDR1 is SGHNT and CDR2 is YENEEA. This CDR3 spans 13 amino acids.

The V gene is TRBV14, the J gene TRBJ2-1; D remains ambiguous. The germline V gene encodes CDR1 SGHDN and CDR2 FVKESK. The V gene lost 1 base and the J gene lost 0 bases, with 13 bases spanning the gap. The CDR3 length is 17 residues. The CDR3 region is CASSQVPRWSSYNEQFF. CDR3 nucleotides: TGTGCCAGCAGCCAAGTGCCTCGGTGGAGCTCCTACAATGAGCAGTTCTTC.

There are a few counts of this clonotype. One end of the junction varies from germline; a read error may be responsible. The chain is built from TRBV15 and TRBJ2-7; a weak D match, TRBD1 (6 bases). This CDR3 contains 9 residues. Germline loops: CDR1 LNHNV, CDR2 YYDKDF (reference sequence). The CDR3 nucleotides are TGTGCCACCGGGGACATCCCTACTTTC. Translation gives CATGDIPTF.

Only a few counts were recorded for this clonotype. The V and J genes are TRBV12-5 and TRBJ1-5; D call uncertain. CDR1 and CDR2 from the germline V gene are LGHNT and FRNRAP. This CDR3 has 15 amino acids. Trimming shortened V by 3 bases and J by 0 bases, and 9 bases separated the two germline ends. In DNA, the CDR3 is TGTGCTAGTGGTTTAGAGGACCATAGCAATCAGCCCCAGCATTTT. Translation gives CASGLEDHSNQPQHF.

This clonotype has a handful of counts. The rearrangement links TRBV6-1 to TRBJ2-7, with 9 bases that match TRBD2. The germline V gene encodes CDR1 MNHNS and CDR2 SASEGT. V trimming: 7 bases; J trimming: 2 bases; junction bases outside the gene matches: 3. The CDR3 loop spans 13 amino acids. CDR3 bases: TGTGCCAGCACTAGCGGGGCACCCTACGAGCAGTACTTC. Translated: CASTSGAPYEQYF.

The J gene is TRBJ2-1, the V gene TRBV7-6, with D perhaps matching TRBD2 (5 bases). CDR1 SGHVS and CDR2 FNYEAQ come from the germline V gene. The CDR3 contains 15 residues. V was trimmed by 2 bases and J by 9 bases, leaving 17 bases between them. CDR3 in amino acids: CASSLREGALTEQFF. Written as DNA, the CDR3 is TGTGCCAGCAGCTTACGAGAGGGAGCGCTCACTGAGCAGTTCTTC.

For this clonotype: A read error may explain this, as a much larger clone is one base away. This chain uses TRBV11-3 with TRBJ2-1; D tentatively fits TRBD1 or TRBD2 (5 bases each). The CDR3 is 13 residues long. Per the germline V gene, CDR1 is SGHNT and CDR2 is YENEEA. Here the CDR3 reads CAGSRGGPNEQFF. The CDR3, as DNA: TGTGCCGGCAGCCGGGGCGGCCCAAATGAGCAGTTCTTC.